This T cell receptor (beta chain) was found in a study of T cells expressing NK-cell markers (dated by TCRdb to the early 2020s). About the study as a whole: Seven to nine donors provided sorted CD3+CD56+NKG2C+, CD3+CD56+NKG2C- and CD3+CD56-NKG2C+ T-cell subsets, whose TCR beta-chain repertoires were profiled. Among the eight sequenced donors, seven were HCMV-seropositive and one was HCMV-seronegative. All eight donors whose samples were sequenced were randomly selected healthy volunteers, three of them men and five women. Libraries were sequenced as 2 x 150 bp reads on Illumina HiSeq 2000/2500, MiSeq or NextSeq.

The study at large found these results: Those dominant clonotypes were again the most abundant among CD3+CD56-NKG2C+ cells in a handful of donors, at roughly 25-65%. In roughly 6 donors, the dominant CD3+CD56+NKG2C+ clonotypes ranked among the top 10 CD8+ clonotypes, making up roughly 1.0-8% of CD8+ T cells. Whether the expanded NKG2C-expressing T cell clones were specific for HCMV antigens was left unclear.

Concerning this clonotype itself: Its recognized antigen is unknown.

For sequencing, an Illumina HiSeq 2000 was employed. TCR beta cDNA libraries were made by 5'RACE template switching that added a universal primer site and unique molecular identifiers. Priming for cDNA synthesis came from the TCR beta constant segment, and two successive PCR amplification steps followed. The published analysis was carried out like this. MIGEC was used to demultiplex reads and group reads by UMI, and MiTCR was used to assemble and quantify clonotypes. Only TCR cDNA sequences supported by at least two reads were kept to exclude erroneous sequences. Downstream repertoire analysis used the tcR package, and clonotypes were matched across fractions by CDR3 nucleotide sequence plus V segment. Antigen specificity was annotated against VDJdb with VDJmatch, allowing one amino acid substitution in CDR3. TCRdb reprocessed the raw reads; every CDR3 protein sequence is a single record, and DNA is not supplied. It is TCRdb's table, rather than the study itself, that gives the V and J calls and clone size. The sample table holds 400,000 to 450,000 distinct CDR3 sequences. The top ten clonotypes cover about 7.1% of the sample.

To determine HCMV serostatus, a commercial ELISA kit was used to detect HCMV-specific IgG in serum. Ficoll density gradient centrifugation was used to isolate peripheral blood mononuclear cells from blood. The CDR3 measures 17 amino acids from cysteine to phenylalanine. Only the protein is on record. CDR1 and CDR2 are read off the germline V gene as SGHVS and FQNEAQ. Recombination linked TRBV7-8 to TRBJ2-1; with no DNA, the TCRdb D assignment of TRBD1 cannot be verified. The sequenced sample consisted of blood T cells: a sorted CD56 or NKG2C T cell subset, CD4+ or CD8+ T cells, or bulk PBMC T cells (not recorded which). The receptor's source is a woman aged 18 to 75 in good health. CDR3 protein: CASSPHSGGFAYNEQFF.